The sequence of this TCR beta chain was determined in a study of OX40 agonist ivuxolimab in advanced cancers. Turning to the overall study: Ivuxolimab was a fully human IgG2 agonistic monoclonal antibody targeting the costimulatory receptor OX40 (CD134). The dose-escalation cohort was 82.7% male with a mean age of about 54 years, ranging from roughly 23 to 85. Intravenous ivuxolimab was administered to patients every 2 weeks at six dose levels: 0.01, 0.1, 0.3, 1.5, 3 and 10 mg/kg. The monotherapy dose-escalation portion (N ≈ 55 patients) of the phase I ivuxolimab trial is reported in the paper. Three dose-escalation patients achieved partial responses, one with hepatocellular carcinoma and two with cutaneous melanoma. Peripheral TCRbeta sequencing was intended to test whether TCR sequence diversity was altered and clonal T-cell expansion was caused by ivuxolimab. Of the roughly 52 dose-escalation patients, hepatocellular carcinoma was present in around 20, melanoma in about 15, renal cell carcinoma in 9 and head and neck cancer in 9. Prior anti-PD-1, anti-PD-L1 or anti-CTLA-4 therapy was permitted, and checkpoint inhibitors had been received by around 40% of dose-escalation patients.

Broader findings and caveats from the paper: At doses of 0.1 to 3.0 mg/kg, clonal expansion of both CD4+ and CD8+ T cells in blood was seen between baseline and week 6. In the 0.1-3.0 mg/kg groups, partial responders had among the lowest normalized peripheral clonal expansion, particularly in CD8+ T cells. Antigen specificity was not determined for the clonally expanded peripheral T cells. Low levels of normalized T-cell clonal expansion were also seen in some nonresponding patients. On average, CD8+ T cells showed more expanded clones than CD4+ T cells after ivuxolimab.

Points on this clone: There is no known antigen for this receptor. Base-call qualities are not available, and no considerably larger clone is one nucleotide away.

For sequencing of the TCRbeta CDR3 region, genomic DNA was extracted from the sorted cells. The immunoSEQ Assay was used for sequencing of TCRbeta CDR3 regions. The table comes from immuneACCESS by way of TCRdb, which keeps in-frame sequences with V and J called. Part of the clones is missing from these tables; in studies checked, under half for an unresolved V gene and the rest for unknown reasons. The sample table shows fewer than 85,000 clones, and roughly 88% are seen once. The ten most abundant clones make up 0.72% of the sample. Its CDR3 holds 17 amino acids, cysteine through phenylalanine. The read is trimmed to its CDR3 DNA, 51 bases read in frame from base 1. Patients with a history of autoimmune disease or receiving systemic immunosuppression were excluded from the trial. In every dose cohort, peripheral blood was drawn for TCR sequencing at baseline, cycle 4 day 1, and cycle 7 day 1. The samples were drawn from a first-in-human, open-label, multicenter phase I dose-escalation trial of ivuxolimab. Adults with locally advanced or metastatic head and neck squamous cell, hepatocellular, melanoma or renal cell carcinoma were enrolled in the trial. Before TCR sequencing, CD4+ and CD8+ T cells were separately sorted from peripheral blood.

This TCR derives from an adult with an advanced solid tumor such as melanoma, head and neck, liver or kidney cancer. Recombination joined TRBV21-1 with TRBJ1-5; TRBD1 is the table's D call and was not checked against the DNA. TRBV21-1 is a pseudogene segment. The material was CD4+ or CD8+ T cells sorted from blood, obtained in a trial of the OX40 agonist ivuxolimab. In nucleotide form, the sequence is TGTGCCAGCAGCCAACCGGGACAGGGGGATCAGAATCAGCCCCAGCATTTT. Its protein is CASSQPGQGDQNQPQHF.